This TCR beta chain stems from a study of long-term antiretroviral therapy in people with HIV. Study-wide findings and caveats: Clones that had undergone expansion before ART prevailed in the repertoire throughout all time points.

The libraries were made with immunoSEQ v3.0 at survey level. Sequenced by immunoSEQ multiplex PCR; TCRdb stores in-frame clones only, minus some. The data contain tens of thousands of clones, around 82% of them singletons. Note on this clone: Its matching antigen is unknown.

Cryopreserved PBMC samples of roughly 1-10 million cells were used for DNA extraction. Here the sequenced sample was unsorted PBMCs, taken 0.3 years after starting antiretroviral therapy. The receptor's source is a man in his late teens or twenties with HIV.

The CDR3 region has the DNA TGTGCCTGGAGGGCCCCACGGGGACTAGCGGTGGCGCAGTACTTC. Its translation is CAWRAPRGLAVAQYF. The rearrangement joins TRBV30 to TRBJ2-7, with TRBD2 matching 11 bases. This CDR3 is built from 15 residues. Per the germline V gene, CDR1 is GTSNPN and CDR2 is SVGIG (reference sequence). Trimming cost V 3 bases and J 9 bases; bases outside gene matches: 13.